This T cell receptor beta chain was identified during a study of blood T cell repertoires in COVID-19. Study overall: In each case, the material was cDNA or gDNA derived from T cells, B-cell-depleted T cells, or PBMCs.

Assay used: immunoSEQ multiplex PCR; TCRdb lists only in-frame clones, some missing. The table shows 100,000 to 150,000 clones, with around 84% occurring only once. The CDR3 is 15 residues long. CDR1 LGHNA and CDR2 YNFKEQ come from the germline V gene. With 4 bases removed from V and 6 bases from J, the gap between germline ends came to 15 bases. Everyone who took part was roughly 18 to 89 years old, and they came from about two dozen US areas. Cohorts were assigned according to the clinical history that participants reported. This rearrangement joins TRBV4-2 to TRBJ1-4; no clear D. The sequence was obtained from a man aged 35 to 55 with acute COVID-19. The sequenced sample consisted of PBMCs or T cells enriched from blood (not recorded which). The CDR3 DNA is TGTGCCAGCAGCCGGGCGGCCGGGGATCATGAAAAACTGTTTTTT. It translates to CASSRAAGDHEKLFF.